Presented here are 14 T cell receptor beta chains from one specimen sequenced in a study of blood T cell repertoires in COVID-19. Here immunoSEQ multiplex PCR was the method, and the copy in TCRdb shows in-frame clones only, minus some. The sample carries 200,000 to 250,000 clones, 86% recorded once. Sequences were obtained from peripheral blood. The receptors originated from a woman in her forties or fifties with COVID-19, enrolled during active disease.

Worth noting for this clone: Compared with germline, one end of the junction differs, possibly owing to a read error. The chain has TRBV5-1 and TRBJ1-1, with D perhaps TRBD1 (5 bases). Germline V gene data show CDR1 as SGHRS and CDR2 as YFSETQ. This CDR3 has 14 residues. CDR3 coding DNA: TGCGCCAGCAGCTTGGCGGGGGGGAACCCTGAAGCTTTCTTT. Protein: CASSLAGGNPEAFF.

J is TRBJ2-3 and V is TRBV18; D is unclear. The germline gives CDR1 KGHSH, CDR2 LQKENI. There are 14 residues in the CDR3. The V end was cut by 4 bases, the J end by 5 bases, with 13 bases between. CDR3 coding DNA: TGTGCCAGCTCACTACTCGAGAGAGGAGATACGCAGTATTTT. Translated: CASSLLERGDTQYF.

The chain uses TRBV19 and TRBJ1-2; 7 positions agree with TRBD1. Germline V gene lookup returns CDR1 LNHDA and CDR2 SQIVND (reference sequence). The CDR3 contains 15 residues. V trimming: 6 bases; J trimming: 8 bases; junction bases outside the gene matches: 15. The CDR3 region has the DNA TGTGCCAGTAGCCCTTCTATGACAGGGTATGAAGGCTACACCTTC. Translated, it gives CASSPSMTGYEGYTF. The variable domain in full, with the rest retrieved from reference TRBV19 and TRBJ1-2, is DGGITQSPKYLFRKEGQNVTLSCEQNLNHDAMYWYRQDPGQGLRLIYYSQIVNDFQKGDIAEGYSVSREKKESFPLTVTSAQKNPTAFYLCASSPSMTGYEGYTFGSGTRLTVV.

The chain has TRBV28 and TRBJ1-3, with D tentatively TRBD1 (5 bases). Germline CDR1 MDHEN, CDR2 SYDVKM. Trimming shortened V by 5 bases and J by 2 bases, and 10 bases separated the two germline ends. This CDR3 region has 14 residues. As DNA, the CDR3 is TGTGCCAGCAGTCTGCGGGGGACTGGAAACACCATATATTTT. The encoded protein is CASSLRGTGNTIYF. The full variable domain, rest sourced from reference TRBV28 and TRBJ1-3, is DVKVTQSSRYLVKRTGEKVFLECVQDMDHENMFWYRQDPGLGLRLIYFSYDVKMKEKGDIPEGYSVSREKKERFSLILESASTNQTSMYLCASSLRGTGNTIYFGEGSWLTVV.

The genes are TRBV6-1 and TRBJ2-3, with 10 bases fitting TRBD2. V trimming: 3 bases; J trimming: 4 bases; junction bases outside the gene matches: 10. Germline V lookup: CDR1 MNHNS, CDR2 SASEGT. The CDR3 length is 17 residues. The CDR3 loop is CASSEGSRAGGPDTQYF. CDR3 DNA: TGTGCCAGCAGTGAGGGGAGTCGAGCGGGGGGGCCAGATACGCAGTATTTT.

The chain uses TRBV4-3 and TRBJ2-4, with 7 bases fitting TRBD2. Germline lookup yields CDR1 LGHNA and CDR2 YSLEER. The CDR3 totals 15 residues. The V segment lost 0 bases and the J segment 8 bases; nucleotides outside the gene matches: 7. CDR3 DNA sequence: TGCGCCAGCAGCCAAGATACCGGGGGAGGGGACATTCAGTACTTC. Its protein is CASSQDTGGGDIQYF.

The rearrangement links TRBV7-9 to TRBJ1-1; TRBD1 is a possible D gene (6 bases). The CDR3 contains 15 residues. Germline CDR1 reads SEHNR; CDR2 reads FQNEAQ (reference sequence). Trimming pared 5 bases from V and 2 bases from J, leaving 15 bases between. The CDR3 DNA reads TGTGCCAGCAGCCTCAAGGGGGACCGAAACACTGAAGCTTTCTTT. Residues: CASSLKGDRNTEAFF.

The rearrangement joins TRBV28 to TRBJ2-3; 9 bases line up with TRBD2. The CDR3 contains 19 residues. The germline V gene encodes CDR1 MDHEN and CDR2 SYDVKM. Trimming at V came to 3 bases and at J to 0 bases, leaving 13 bases not matched to a gene. CDR3 DNA: TGTGCCAGCAGTTTTGGGTGGGTAGCGGGGGCCTCTAGCACAGATACGCAGTATTTT. Protein product: CASSFGWVAGASSTDTQYF.

The rearrangement joins TRBV18 to TRBJ2-1; D remains unclear. Germline V gives CDR1 KGHSH, CDR2 LQKENI. This CDR3 has 11 residues. V shed 5 bases and J shed 5 bases, with 4 bases lying between them. CDR3 in DNA: TGTGCCAGCTCATCGGACAATGAGCAGTTCTTC. It specifies CASSSDNEQFF.

This chain joins TRBV29-1 and TRBJ1-2; D gene ambiguous. Germline V gene sequence: CDR1 SQVTM, CDR2 ANQGSEA. This CDR3 comprises 13 residues. The V gene lost 7 bases and the J gene lost 8 bases, with 20 bases spanning the gap. The DNA for the CDR3 is TGCAGCGCATACGGGGAATCTATCGGGGGCTACACCTTC. This sequence encodes CSAYGESIGGYTF.

This chain links TRBV6-2 or TRBV6-3 with TRBJ2-7; no firm D call. CDR3 length: 13 residues. Between the trimmed V and J ends, which lost 5 bases and 0 bases, there was a span of 8 bases. Per the germline V gene, CDR1 is MNHEY and CDR2 is SVGEGT. CDR3 sequence reads: CASSRQTSYEQYF. DNA of the CDR3: TGTGCCAGCAGTCGACAAACCTCCTACGAGCAGTACTTC.

The chain combines TRBV7-2 with TRBJ1-6, with TRBD1 identical over 7 bases. The CDR3 is 17 residues long. From germline, CDR1 is SGHTA and CDR2 FQGNSA. The trim removed 4 bases at V and 2 bases at J, leaving 8 bases unmatched. The CDR3: CASSSKTGITYNSPLHF. The CDR3 DNA is TGTGCCAGCAGCTCCAAGACAGGGATCACCTATAATTCACCCCTCCACTTT.

In this sample, this clone turned up a few times. This sequence joins TRBV7-2 and TRBJ1-5; D ambiguous. Germline V lookup: CDR1 SGHTA, CDR2 FQGNSA. Trimming took 3 bases from V and 6 from J, leaving 9 bases between them. The CDR3 runs 13 residues. CDR3 nucleotide sequence: TGTGCCAGCAGCTTCGTCCGGGGTCAGCCCCAGCATTTT. This codes for CASSFVRGQPQHF.

CDR3 protein: CASSLVRQGASYEQYF. The CDR3 DNA follows: TGCGCCAGCAGCTTGGTGCGGCAGGGGGCTTCCTACGAGCAGTACTTC. V and J are TRBV5-1 and TRBJ2-7; 8 bases agree with TRBD1. The CDR3 runs 16 residues. V shed 0 bases, J shed 1 base, and the junction held 6 bases outside the gene matches. CDR1 is SGHRS, CDR2 YFSETQ, per germline.